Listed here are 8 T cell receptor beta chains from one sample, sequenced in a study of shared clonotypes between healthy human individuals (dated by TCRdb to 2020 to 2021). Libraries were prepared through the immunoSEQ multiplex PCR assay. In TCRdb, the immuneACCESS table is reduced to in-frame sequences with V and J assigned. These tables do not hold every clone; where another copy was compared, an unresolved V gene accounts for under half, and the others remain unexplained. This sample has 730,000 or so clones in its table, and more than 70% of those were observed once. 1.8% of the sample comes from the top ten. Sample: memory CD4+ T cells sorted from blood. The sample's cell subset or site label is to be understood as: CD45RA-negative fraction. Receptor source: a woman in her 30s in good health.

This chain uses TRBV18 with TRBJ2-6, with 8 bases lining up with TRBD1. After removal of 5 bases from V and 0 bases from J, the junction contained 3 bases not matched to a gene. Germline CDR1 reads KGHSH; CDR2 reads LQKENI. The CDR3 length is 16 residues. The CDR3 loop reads CASSEGQVSGANVLTF. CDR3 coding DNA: TGTGCCAGCTCAGAGGGACAGGTCTCTGGGGCCAACGTCCTGACTTTC.

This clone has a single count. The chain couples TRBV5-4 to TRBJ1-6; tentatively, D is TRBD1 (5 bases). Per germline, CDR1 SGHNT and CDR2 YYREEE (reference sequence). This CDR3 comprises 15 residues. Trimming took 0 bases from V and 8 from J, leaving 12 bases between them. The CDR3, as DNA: TGTGCCAGCAGCTTGGTCCTTGGGGCTGATTCACCCCTCCACTTT. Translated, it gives CASSLVLGADSPLHF.

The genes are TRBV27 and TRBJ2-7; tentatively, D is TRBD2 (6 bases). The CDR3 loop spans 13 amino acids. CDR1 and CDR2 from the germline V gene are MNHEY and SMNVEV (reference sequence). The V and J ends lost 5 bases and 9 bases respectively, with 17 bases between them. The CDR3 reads CASSIRDSYPQYF. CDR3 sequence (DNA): TGTGCCAGCAGTATCCGGGACTCCTATCCGCAGTACTTC.

The CDR3 region has the DNA TGTGCCAGCAGCTTAAGGCAGGAAAAACTGTTTTTT. Protein: CASSLRQEKLFF. V and J are TRBV7-9 and TRBJ1-4, with D uncertain. V lost 2 bases and J 8 bases, leaving 6 bases between the germline ends. Looked up from germline, CDR1 is SEHNR and CDR2 is FQNEAQ (reference sequence). The CDR3 is made up of 12 amino acids.

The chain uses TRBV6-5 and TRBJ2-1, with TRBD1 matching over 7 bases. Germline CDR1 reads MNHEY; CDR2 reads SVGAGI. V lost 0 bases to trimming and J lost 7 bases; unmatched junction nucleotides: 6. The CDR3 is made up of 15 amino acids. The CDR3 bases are TGTGCCAGCAGTTACTCGTTCAGGGGGAAGAATGAGCAGTTCTTC. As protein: CASSYSFRGKNEQFF.

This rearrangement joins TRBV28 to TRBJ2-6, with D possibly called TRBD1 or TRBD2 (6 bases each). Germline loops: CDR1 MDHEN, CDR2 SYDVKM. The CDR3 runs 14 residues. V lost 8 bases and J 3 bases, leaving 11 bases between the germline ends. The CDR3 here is CASWGARGANVLTF. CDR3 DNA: TGTGCCAGCTGGGGGGCGCGTGGGGCCAACGTCCTGACTTTC.

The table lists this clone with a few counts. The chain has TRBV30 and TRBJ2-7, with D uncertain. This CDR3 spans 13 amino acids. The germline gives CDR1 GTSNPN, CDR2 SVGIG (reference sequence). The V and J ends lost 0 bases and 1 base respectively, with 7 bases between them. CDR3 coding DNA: TGTGCCTGGAGTGTAGGTTATTCCTACGAGCAGTACTTC. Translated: CAWSVGYSYEQYF.

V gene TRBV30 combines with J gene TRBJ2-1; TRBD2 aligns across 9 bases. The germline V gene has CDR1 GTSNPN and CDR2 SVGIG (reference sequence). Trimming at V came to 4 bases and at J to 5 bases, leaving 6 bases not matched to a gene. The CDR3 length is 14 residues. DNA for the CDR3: TGTGCCTGGAAAAATAAGCGGGAGGACAATGAGCAGTTCTTC. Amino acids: CAWKNKREDNEQFF.